This TCR beta chain originates from a study of memory CD4+ T cells and cytomegalovirus serostatus. About the research overall: Healthy Belgian adult donors included nine or ten CMV-positive and 24 CMV-negative people. Broader study findings: Each of 67 CMV-associated TCRbeta sequences occurred in one to five individuals.

Single viable CD3+CD4+CD8-CD45RO+ cells were sorted as the memory CD4+ T cells. Losses at the gene ends were 2 bases for V and 6 bases for J; bases not matched to a gene: 3. This CDR3 contains 15 residues. Germline V gene data show CDR1 as SGHNT and CDR2 as YENEEA. A word on this clone: What it binds is not known.

Generated by immunoSEQ multiplex PCR, the TCRdb table keeps only in-frame clones and is missing some. This sample has over 45,000 clones, with 82% found just once. The TCR comes from an adult in good health and CMV-seronegative. Some clones in this sample may be carry-over from other donors' samples. The chain uses TRBV11-3 and TRBJ2-2; 10 bases fit TRBD2. Sequenced input: memory CD4+ T cells from blood. The DNA for the CDR3 is TGTGCCAGCAGCTTATCTAGCGGGAGCGCCGGGGAGCTGTTTTTT. It translates to CASSLSSGSAGELFF.